These T cell receptor beta chains were read from a single sample in a study of read filtering for tumor transcriptome and immune sequencing. Each CDR3 protein gets one entry after TCRdb re-called the reads with MiXCR. Here the sample spans tens of thousands of distinct CDR3 sequences, roughly a fifth being singletons. Sequenced: a population of CD138-negative cells sorted from bone marrow. The origin of the receptors is a donor at least 40 years old with multiple myeloma. Both conserved end residues are part of each CDR3. Size tells how often a clone was seen (once, few, many) or the class of an expanded clone, and some rows leave it out.

clone_size j_call v_call cdr3_aa
many TRBJ2-6 TRBV7-9 CASSLSLGSGANVLTF
many TRBJ2-2 TRBV24-1 CATRGGAGPSTGELFF
many TRBJ2-1 TRBV3-1 CASSQRLYEQFF
many TRBJ2-3 TRBV18 CASSPRRNLDTQYF
few TRBJ2-1 TRBV27 CASSPFPVRGINNEQFF
many TRBJ1-4 TRBV4-1 CASSQTGGGGEKLFF
NA TRBJ1-1 TRBV7-2 CASSFQAITVAFF
many TRBJ2-7 TRBV28 CASSRSGRDEQYF
many TRBJ1-1 TRBV5-6 CASSLAVLGMNTEAFF
NA TRBJ1-2 TRBV6-6 CASTTQAPRFPSF
many TRBJ1-5 TRBV19 CASSNRQGWDQPQHF
many TRBJ1-4 TRBV18 CASSPGVSTNEKLFF
many TRBJ1-5 TRBV7-9 CASSPGDSSNQPQHF
medium-sized TRBJ1-6 TRBV12-3/TRBV12-4 CASSPERTLGISPLHF
many TRBJ2-7 TRBV29-1 CSVGAGTGPYEQYF
many TRBJ2-1 TRBV7-6 CASSVQDPPNEQFF
many TRBJ2-1 TRBV19 CASSLAGVGEQFF
many TRBJ1-1 TRBV20-1 CSCVGGTGTEAFF
many TRBJ2-1 TRBV4-3 CASSQGEYNEQFF
many TRBJ1-2 TRBV20-1 CSARADGANYGYTF
many TRBJ2-1 TRBV5-1 CASSLQVGNEQFF
many TRBJ2-5 TRBV7-2 CASSPGTGGRLETQYF
many TRBJ2-3 TRBV2 CASRPVGNTQYF